This is a list of T cell receptor beta chains from one sample in a study of control samples from healthy donors and cancer patients. Using immunoSEQ multiplex PCR, the repertoire was profiled, and TCRdb retains in-frame clones only, with some absent. The sample includes over 150,000 clones, approximately 91% seen only once; the top ten take just over 2%. The sequencing sample was made of blood. These receptors were obtained from a woman in her 40s in good health. Both conserved end residues are trimmed from each CDR3. The order of the fields is V gene, CDR3 length, J gene, CDR3 protein.

V: TRBV12-3/TRBV12-4
length: 11
J: TRBJ2-2
CDR3: ASRRVFTGELF

V: TRBV7-2
length: 13
J: TRBJ2-7
CDR3: ASSLRGADSYEQY

V: TRBV5-1
length: 13
J: TRBJ1-3
CDR3: ASSLDRSSGNTIY

V: TRBV10-3
length: 11
J: TRBJ2-5
CDR3: AISPGGGETQY

V: TRBV12-5
length: 14
J: TRBJ2-3
CDR3: ASGLVDFWGTDTQY

V: TRBV6-5
length: 10
J: TRBJ1-1
CDR3: ASSRMNTEAF

V: TRBV5-4
length: 10
J: TRBJ1-2
CDR3: ASSFNNYGYT

V: TRBV7-9
length: 10
J: TRBJ1-1
CDR3: ASSGVGREAF

V: TRBV7-9
length: 13
J: TRBJ2-7
CDR3: ASSLAGGQSYEQY

V: TRBV7-3
length: 13
J: TRBJ1-1
CDR3: ASSLTGALDTEAF

V: TRBV27
length: 11
J: TRBJ1-1
CDR3: ASSLHGPTEAF

V: TRBV25-1
length: 13
J: TRBJ1-1
CDR3: ASSNNRGVNTEAF

V: TRBV6-5
length: 13
J: TRBJ2-7
CDR3: ASSYSTGRTYEQY

V: TRBV6-2/TRBV6-3
length: 13
J: TRBJ2-3
CDR3: ASSYIRGVADTQY

V: TRBV28
length: 15
J: TRBJ1-2
CDR3: ASSSPGGAGPNYGYT

V: TRBV6-6
length: 13
J: TRBJ1-2
CDR3: ASSYSNWAQYGYT

V: TRBV10-3
length: 13
J: TRBJ2-2
CDR3: AISDSQANTGELF

V: TRBV2
length: 11
J: TRBJ1-1
CDR3: ASSEGRVGEAF

V: TRBV5-4
length: 13
J: TRBJ2-3
CDR3: ASSLSVAGTDTQY

V: TRBV19
length: 12
J: TRBJ1-6
CDR3: ASRRTGDNSPLH

V: TRBV24-1
length: 12
J: TRBJ1-5
CDR3: ATSEGNSNQPQH

V: TRBV5-4
length: 12
J: TRBJ2-5
CDR3: ASSFVGLGETQY

V: TRBV11-3
length: 17
J: TRBJ2-5
CDR3: ASSLGLRGFGGQQETQY

V: TRBV19
length: 13
J: TRBJ1-2
CDR3: ASTAEPHSNYGYT

V: TRBV5-6
length: 14
J: TRBJ2-5
CDR3: ASSFRRDSNQETQY

V: TRBV19
length: 12
J: TRBJ1-2
CDR3: ASSGGDGHYGYT

V: TRBV11-3
length: 7
J: TRBJ2-7
CDR3: ASSFQRH

V: TRBV21-1
length: 11
J: TRBJ2-5
CDR3: ASTRDIQETQY

V: TRBV6-5
length: 11
J: TRBJ1-2
CDR3: ASSWGGLDGYT

V: TRBV11-2
length: 13
J: TRBJ1-2
CDR3: ASSSVQGLSYGYT

V: TRBV28
length: 12
J: TRBJ1-4
CDR3: ASGWAATNEKLF

V: TRBV12-3/TRBV12-4
length: 10
J: TRBJ1-3
CDR3: ASSLGGNTIY